The 19 T cell receptor beta chains given below trace back to one sample, sequenced in a study of beta chain features in type 1 diabetes (dated by TCRdb to the late 2010s). The method behind the library was the immunoSEQ multiplex PCR assay. All of the isolated RNA was reverse transcribed with the High Capacity cDNA Reverse Transcription Kit, so expressed TCRB transcripts were sequenced. TCRdb retrieved this table from immuneACCESS and kept in-frame rearrangements only. Not all clones are present; in checked studies, unresolved V genes account for under half, and no reason is known for the remainder. The sample data list hundreds of thousands of clones, and 30% of these were observed just once. 0.06% to 0.07% of the sample is taken by the ten largest. Sequencing was done on a sample of naive CD4+ T cells from blood. According to the study, the label for this sample's cell subset or site signals: true naive CD4+ T cells. Receptors were obtained from a man in his late teens or twenties in good health.

The chain has TRBV9 and TRBJ2-1; D is undetermined. The CDR3 runs to 13 residues. Trimming cost V 0 bases and J 9 bases, with 10 bases left between them. Germline assignment: CDR1 SGDLS and CDR2 YYNGEE. The CDR3 sequence: CASSVGPSGEQFF. The CDR3 DNA sequence: TGTGCCAGCAGCGTAGGGCCCTCCGGTGAGCAGTTCTTC.

This clone has a handful of counts. The chain has TRBV18 and TRBJ2-2; D may be TRBD1 or TRBD2 (5 bases each). V was pared by 6 bases and J by 0 bases, with 11 bases between. Germline V gene sequence: CDR1 KGHSH, CDR2 LQKENI. The CDR3 is made up of 15 amino acids. The CDR3 protein is CASSRDGANTGELFF. The CDR3 nucleotides read TGTGCCAGCTCTCGGGACGGCGCGAACACCGGGGAGCTGTTTTTT.

CDR3 bases: TGTGCCTGGAGAGGAGGCCTCAGGTCGGACACTGAAGCTTTCTTT. Translated, it gives CAWRGGLRSDTEAFF. This chain uses TRBV30 with TRBJ1-1; no clear D gene. This CDR3 contains 15 residues. V dropped 3 bases and J dropped 3 bases, with 17 bases sitting between them. CDR1 GTSNPN and CDR2 SVGIG come from the germline V gene (reference sequence).

In its sample, this clone was seen a few times. V usage is TRBV30 and J usage is TRBJ1-5; D is unresolved. The CDR3 spans 13 residues. The V end lost 3 bases, the J end lost 3 bases, and 9 bases lay between the germline ends. Germline assignment: CDR1 GTSNPN and CDR2 SVGIG (reference sequence). The CDR3 nucleotides read TGTGCCTGGAGCCCAGTACTCAATCAGCCCCAGCATTTT. Translated: CAWSPVLNQPQHF.

This clone showed up just a few times. CDR3 nucleotides: TGTGCCAGCAGCTTGACTAGCGGACCCACAGATACGCAGTATTTT. Amino acid sequence: CASSLTSGPTDTQYF. The J gene is TRBJ2-3, the V gene TRBV5-4; 8 bases are shared with TRBD2. Trimming cost V 1 base and J 2 bases; bases outside gene matches: 3. CDR1 is SGHNT and CDR2 is YYREEE in the germline V gene (reference sequence). This CDR3 comprises 15 residues. Full variable domain (outside the CDR3, taken from reference TRBV5-4 and TRBJ2-3): ETGVTQSPTHLIKTRGQQVTLRCSSQSGHNTVSWYQQALGQGPQFIFQYYREEENGRGNFPPRFSGLQFPNYSSELNVNALELDDSALYLCASSLTSGPTDTQYFGPGTRLTVL.

In this sample, this clone turned up a few times. The chain links TRBV15 to TRBJ1-4; D remains ambiguous. This CDR3 is 16 amino acids long. Per the germline V gene, CDR1 is LNHNV and CDR2 is YYDKDF (reference sequence). Trimming removed 1 base at V and 3 bases at J, with 12 bases between. This chain's CDR3 is CATSRVDKDPNEKLFF. The CDR3, as DNA: TGTGCCACCAGCAGAGTTGATAAAGACCCTAATGAAAAACTGTTTTTT.

The rearrangement uses TRBV6-6 and TRBJ2-1, with D possibly being TRBD2 (6 bases). V was cut by 6 bases and J by 10 bases, with 13 bases left in between. Germline CDR1 reads MNHNY; CDR2 reads SVGAGI (reference sequence). The CDR3 loop spans 12 amino acids. The CDR3 sequence is CASRGTGWEQFF. The CDR3 DNA sequence: TGTGCCAGCAGAGGGACTGGGTGGGAGCAGTTCTTC.

V usage is TRBV27 and J usage is TRBJ2-7; D unclear. The V end lost 4 bases, the J end lost 4 bases, and 17 bases lay between the germline ends. The CDR3 consists of 15 residues. Germline V gene lookup returns CDR1 MNHEY and CDR2 SMNVEV (reference sequence). CDR3 loop: CASSSYQLGMYEQYF. The CDR3 DNA reads as TGTGCCAGCAGTTCCTATCAATTGGGGATGTACGAGCAGTACTTC.

The chain recombines TRBV12-5 with TRBJ2-4, with a tentative D call TRBD1 (6 bases). Trimming took 0 bases from V and 4 from J, leaving 10 bases between them. The CDR3 has 15 amino acids. Germline V CDR1 and CDR2: LGHNT, FRNRAP. CDR3 sequence (DNA): TGTGCTAGTGGTTTGGTGAGGACAGTTAAAAACATTCAGTACTTC. Translated: CASGLVRTVKNIQYF.

The rearrangement links TRBV19 to TRBJ1-5, with D hard to call. Per germline, CDR1 LNHDA and CDR2 SQIVND (reference sequence). V was trimmed by 5 bases and J by 5 bases, leaving 7 bases between them. CDR3 length: 12 amino acids. CDR3 residues: CASSPVYQPQHF. The CDR3 DNA reads TGTGCCAGTAGTCCGGTATATCAGCCCCAGCATTTT. The whole variable domain, remainder taken from reference TRBV19 and TRBJ1-5, is DGGITQSPKYLFRKEGQNVTLSCEQNLNHDAMYWYRQDPGQGLRLIYYSQIVNDFQKGDIAEGYSVSREKKESFPLTVTSAQKNPTAFYLCASSPVYQPQHFGDGTRLSIL.

This clone was recorded a few times. The chain employs TRBV2 and TRBJ2-1; 7 bases are shared with TRBD2. Germline V CDR1 and CDR2: SNHLY, FYNNEI. The V segment lost 6 bases and the J segment 5 bases; nucleotides outside the gene matches: 4. This CDR3 is built from 13 residues. CDR3: CASRRDYNNEQFF. The CDR3 DNA reads TGTGCCAGCAGAAGGGACTACAACAATGAGCAGTTCTTC.

The rearrangement links TRBV14 to TRBJ2-1, with D perhaps matching TRBD1 (5 bases). V lost 3 bases, J lost 0 bases, and 12 bases lay in between. There are 16 residues in the CDR3. Germline V gene lookup returns CDR1 SGHDN and CDR2 FVKESK. In DNA, the CDR3 is TGTGCCAGCAGCCAGTGGGGCAGTGTCTCCTACAATGAGCAGTTCTTC. Translation gives CASSQWGSVSYNEQFF.

This clone was observed a handful of times. V usage is TRBV25-1 and J usage is TRBJ2-7; 8 bases agree with TRBD2. CDR1 is MGHDK, CDR2 SYGVNS, per germline. The CDR3 extends over 15 amino acids. With V trimmed by 4 bases and J by 3 bases, 8 bases remained unmatched. The CDR3 coding sequence is TGTGCCAGCAGTGCCGCGGGGACTAGTGACTACGAGCAGTACTTC. Its protein is CASSAAGTSDYEQYF.

This chain uses TRBV30 with TRBJ1-1; D is undetermined. Deletions cut 4 bases from V and 0 bases from J, with 12 bases between. This CDR3 is built from 14 residues. CDR1 is GTSNPN and CDR2 is SVGIG in the germline V gene (reference sequence). The chain's CDR3 is CAWIPPGMNTEAFF. CDR3 in DNA: TGTGCCTGGATTCCGCCGGGGATGAACACTGAAGCTTTCTTT.

The CDR3 nucleotides read TGTGCCAGCAGCTTTTCTCAGGGGGTTAGCACAGATACGCAGTATTTT. Protein product: CASSFSQGVSTDTQYF. The chain is built from TRBV7-8 and TRBJ2-3, with 7 bases matching TRBD1. The germline V gene encodes CDR1 SGHVS and CDR2 FQNEAQ. Trimming removed 3 bases from V and 0 bases from J; junction bases left unmatched: 6. This CDR3 is 16 amino acids long.

This chain links TRBV7-3 with TRBJ2-1; 11 nucleotides line up with TRBD2. The CDR3 is made up of 18 amino acids. The junction had 6 bases not matched to a gene; V was cut back by 2 bases and J by 0 bases. CDR1 is SGHTA, CDR2 FQGTGA, per germline. The CDR3 nucleotides are TGTGCCAGCAGCTTATACGGGACTAGCGGTTACTCCTACAATGAGCAGTTCTTC. Its protein is CASSLYGTSGYSYNEQFF.

V is TRBV30 and J is TRBJ2-1; D is possibly TRBD1 (6 bases). This CDR3 is 14 amino acids long. Germline CDR1 GTSNPN, CDR2 SVGIG (reference sequence). Trimming pared 7 bases from V and 5 bases from J, leaving 18 bases between. The CDR3 DNA reads TGTGCCTACCAGGGGTTCGGGACACACAATGAGCAGTTCTTC. This encodes CAYQGFGTHNEQFF.

This sequence joins TRBV28 and TRBJ2-6; tentatively, D is TRBD1 (6 bases). The CDR3 consists of 17 residues. V shed 8 bases and J shed 2 bases, with 19 bases lying between them. CDR1 and CDR2 (germline): MDHEN, SYDVKM. CDR3 bases: TGTGCCAGCCGTTATACACCAACAGGGACTGGGGCCAACGTCCTGACTTTC. The encoded protein is CASRYTPTGTGANVLTF.

The genes are TRBV5-4 and TRBJ2-5, with D perhaps matching TRBD1 (5 bases). The V gene's germline CDR1 is SGHNT and CDR2 YYREEE (reference sequence). This CDR3 contains 14 residues. The germline V and J ends were trimmed by 3 bases and 3 bases, with 12 bases remaining between them. The CDR3 nucleotides read TGTGCCAGCAGCTATCCCTCCAGGGAAGAGACCCAGTACTTC. Its protein product is CASSYPSREETQYF.